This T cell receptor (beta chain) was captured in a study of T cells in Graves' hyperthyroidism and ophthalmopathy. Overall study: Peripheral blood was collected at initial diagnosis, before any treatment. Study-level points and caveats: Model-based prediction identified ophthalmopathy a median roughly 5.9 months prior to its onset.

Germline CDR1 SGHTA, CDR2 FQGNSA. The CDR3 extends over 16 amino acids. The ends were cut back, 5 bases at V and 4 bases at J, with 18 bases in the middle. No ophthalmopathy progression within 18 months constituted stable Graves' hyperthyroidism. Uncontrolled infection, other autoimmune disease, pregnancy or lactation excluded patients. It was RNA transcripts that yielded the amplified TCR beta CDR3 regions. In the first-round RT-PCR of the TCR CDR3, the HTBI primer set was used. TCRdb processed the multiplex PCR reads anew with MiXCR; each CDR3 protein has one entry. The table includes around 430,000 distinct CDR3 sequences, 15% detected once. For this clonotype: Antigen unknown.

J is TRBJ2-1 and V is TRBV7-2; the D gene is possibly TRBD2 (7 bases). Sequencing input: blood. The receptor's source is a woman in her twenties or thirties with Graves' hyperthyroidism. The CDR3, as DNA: TGTGCCAGCAGCCCCGGCGGGGGCGGGGGTTACAATGAGCAGTTCTTC. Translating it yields CASSPGGGGGYNEQFF.